Listed below are T cell receptor beta chains from one sample, sequenced in a study of blood T cells in healthy people across ages. TCRdb ran MiXCR on the 5' RACE reads and lists one entry per CDR3 protein. There are about 720,000 distinct CDR3 sequences in the sample; over 20% occur only once, and under 25% lies in the top ten. Sequenced input: blood. These receptors originate from a man between 65 and 79 years old in good health. The CDR3 runs from the conserved cysteine through the conserved F or W. A D gene is named only where the DNA matches it firmly. Clone sizes are given selectively: once, few, many, or a class where the clone is expanded.

size: many
J: TRBJ2-5
D: NA
V: TRBV20-1
CDR3: CSANQRGVVQETQYF
DNA: TGCAGTGCTAACCAAAGGGGAGTAGTCCAAGAGACCCAGTACTTC

size: NA
J: TRBJ2-1
D: NA
V: TRBV5-1
CDR3: CASSLGARLGHEQFF
DNA: TGCGCCAGCAGCTTAGGAGCGCGGCTTGGACATGAGCAGTTCTTC

size: few
J: TRBJ1-1
D: NA
V: TRBV21-1
CDR3: CASSKFGSERPNTEAFF
DNA: TGTGCCAGCAGCAAATTTGGTTCCGAAAGGCCCAACACTGAAGCTTTCTTT

size: NA
J: TRBJ2-1
D: TRBD2
V: TRBV20-1
CDR3: CSARDRGGGLSSYNEQFF
DNA: TGCAGTGCTAGAGATCGAGGCGGGGGGCTCAGCTCCTACAATGAGCAGTTCTTC

size: NA
J: TRBJ1-2
D: NA
V: TRBV11-2
CDR3: CASSLVVQAAYTF
DNA: TGTGCCAGCAGCTTAGTAGTACAGGCCGCCTACACCTTC

size: many
J: TRBJ1-5
D: NA
V: TRBV4-2
CDR3: CASSAIRTDSNQPQHF
DNA: TGTGCCAGCAGCGCCATCCGGACGGATAGCAATCAGCCCCAGCATTTT

size: NA
J: TRBJ2-2
D: TRBD2
V: TRBV7-2
CDR3: CASSFVSGGATGELFF
DNA: TGTGCCAGCAGCTTTGTCTCCGGGGGGGCGACCGGGGAGCTGTTTTTT

size: many
J: TRBJ2-7
D: TRBD1
V: TRBV6-1
CDR3: CASIPAGTGGNEQYF
DNA: TGTGCCAGCATTCCCGCCGGGACAGGAGGGAACGAGCAGTACTTC

size: NA
J: TRBJ2-1
D: TRBD1
V: TRBV11-3
CDR3: CASSFGQGDRTEQFF
DNA: TGTGCCAGCAGCTTTGGACAGGGGGATCGTACTGAGCAGTTCTTC

size: NA
J: TRBJ2-3
D: NA
V: TRBV28
CDR3: CASSLSSAGRDTQYF
DNA: TGTGCCAGCAGTTTATCATCGGCGGGCCGGGATACGCAGTATTTT

size: NA
J: TRBJ1-3
D: NA
V: TRBV7-2
CDR3: CASSLALGSGNTIYF
DNA: TGTGCCAGCAGTTTAGCGCTGGGCTCTGGAAACACCATATATTTT

size: few
J: TRBJ2-1
D: TRBD2
V: TRBV10-2
CDR3: CASSEVGGALVEQFF
DNA: TGCGCCAGCAGTGAAGTCGGGGGGGCCTTGGTTGAGCAGTTCTTC

size: few
J: TRBJ2-5
D: NA
V: TRBV7-3
CDR3: CASSLTKEETQYF
DNA: TGTGCCAGCAGCTTAACGAAGGAGGAGACCCAGTACTTC

size: NA
J: TRBJ2-1
D: TRBD2
V: TRBV3-1
CDR3: CASSQDLAGGRNEQFF
DNA: TGTGCCAGCAGCCAAGACCTAGCGGGGGGGCGTAATGAGCAGTTCTTC

size: few
J: TRBJ2-3
D: TRBD2
V: TRBV7-2
CDR3: CASSRSTSGPSTDTQYF
DNA: TGTGCCAGCAGCCGAAGCACTAGCGGGCCGAGCACAGATACGCAGTATTTT

size: NA
J: TRBJ1-1
D: NA
V: TRBV12-3/TRBV12-4
CDR3: CASSFIRNTEAFF
DNA: TGTGCCAGCAGTTTTATCCGAAACACTGAAGCTTTCTTT

size: NA
J: TRBJ1-5
D: TRBD1
V: TRBV24-1
CDR3: CATSDAGGGSNQPQHF
DNA: TGTGCCACCAGTGACGCAGGGGGCGGGAGCAATCAGCCCCAGCATTTT

size: many
J: TRBJ2-1
D: TRBD2
V: TRBV14
CDR3: CASSPGTRFTSSYNEQFF
DNA: TGTGCCAGCAGCCCCGGGACTAGGTTTACTAGCTCCTACAATGAGCAGTTCTTC

size: few
J: TRBJ2-5
D: TRBD2
V: TRBV20-1
CDR3: CSASGTSDGQYF
DNA: TGCAGTGCTTCCGGGACTAGCGACGGCCAGTACTTC

size: many
J: TRBJ1-4
D: NA
V: TRBV7-2
CDR3: CASSLVPGNEKLFF
DNA: TGTGCCAGCAGCTTAGTTCCCGGTAATGAAAAACTGTTTTTT

size: NA
J: TRBJ2-7
D: NA
V: TRBV14
CDR3: CASSQVPPDEQYF
DNA: TGTGCCAGCAGCCAAGTCCCCCCGGACGAGCAGTACTTC

size: few
J: TRBJ2-5
D: NA
V: TRBV9
CDR3: CASSPGRYGETQYF
DNA: TGTGCCAGCAGCCCAGGCAGGTATGGAGAGACCCAGTACTTC

size: few
J: TRBJ1-1
D: NA
V: TRBV9
CDR3: CASSGPYSSTEAFF
DNA: TGTGCCAGCAGCGGACCGTACTCAAGTACTGAAGCTTTCTTT

size: NA
J: TRBJ1-1
D: TRBD1
V: TRBV20-1
CDR3: CSARDLDRGLYTEAFF
DNA: TGCAGTGCTAGAGATTTGGACAGGGGGTTGTACACTGAAGCTTTCTTT

size: few
J: TRBJ2-7
D: NA
V: TRBV10-1
CDR3: CASSEGGKSYEQYF
DNA: TGCGCCAGCAGTGAAGGAGGGAAATCCTACGAGCAGTACTTC

size: few
J: TRBJ1-1
D: TRBD1
V: TRBV29-1
CDR3: CSVESGTSGQGGWNEAFF
DNA: TGCAGCGTTGAATCCGGGACCTCGGGACAGGGAGGATGGAATGAAGCTTTCTTT

size: many
J: TRBJ2-2
D: NA
V: TRBV5-1
CDR3: CASSLVLRTTNTGELFF
DNA: TGCGCCAGCAGCTTGGTTCTTCGGACGACGAACACCGGGGAGCTGTTTTTT

size: many
J: TRBJ1-2
D: NA
V: TRBV7-2
CDR3: CASSATTGRSNYGYTF
DNA: TGTGCCAGCAGCGCTACTACAGGACGCTCTAACTATGGCTACACCTTC

size: NA
J: TRBJ2-5
D: NA
V: TRBV20-1
CDR3: CSARDRSRLVQETQYF
DNA: TGCAGTGCTAGAGATAGATCCCGTCTCGTTCAAGAGACCCAGTACTTC

size: few
J: TRBJ1-2
D: NA
V: TRBV4-3
CDR3: CASSQGGLSYGYTF
DNA: TGCGCCAGCAGCCAAGGCGGACTGAGCTATGGCTACACCTTC

size: few
J: TRBJ1-5
D: NA
V: TRBV6-2/TRBV6-3
CDR3: CASRSQPQHF
DNA: TGTGCCAGCAGGAGTCAGCCCCAGCATTTT

size: few
J: TRBJ2-2
D: NA
V: TRBV9
CDR3: CASSSWRGTGELFF
DNA: TGTGCCAGCAGCTCGTGGAGGGGCACCGGGGAGCTGTTTTTT

size: many
J: TRBJ1-2
D: NA
V: TRBV12-3/TRBV12-4
CDR3: CASSLGVGYTF
DNA: TGTGCCAGCAGTTTGGGGGTTGGCTACACCTTC

size: many
J: TRBJ2-1
D: TRBD2
V: TRBV29-1
CDR3: CSVVGRFGEQFF
DNA: TGCAGCGTTGTCGGGAGGTTCGGTGAGCAGTTCTTC

size: NA
J: TRBJ2-7
D: TRBD1
V: TRBV5-1
CDR3: CASSSPGTGRYEQYF
DNA: TGCGCCAGCAGCTCTCCCGGGACAGGTCGCTACGAGCAGTACTTC

size: few
J: TRBJ2-5
D: TRBD1
V: TRBV12-3/TRBV12-4
CDR3: CASSSQSDRPPIQETQYF
DNA: TGTGCCAGCAGTTCCCAATCGGACAGGCCGCCCATCCAAGAGACCCAGTACTTC

size: many
J: TRBJ1-5
D: NA
V: TRBV28
CDR3: CASTFQWQPQHF
DNA: TGTGCCAGCACCTTCCAATGGCAGCCCCAGCATTTT

size: few
J: TRBJ2-3
D: TRBD2
V: TRBV10-3
CDR3: CAISPDGTSGGGGGTQYF
DNA: TGTGCCATCAGCCCTGACGGCACTAGCGGGGGGGGCGGAGGAACGCAGTATTTT

size: NA
J: TRBJ2-3
D: TRBD2
V: TRBV7-2
CDR3: CASSSTGTSGITQYF
DNA: TGTGCCAGCAGCTCCACCGGGACTAGCGGTATTACGCAGTATTTT

size: few
J: TRBJ1-5
D: NA
V: TRBV6-5
CDR3: CASRYSTGGWGDQPQHF
DNA: TGTGCCAGCCGGTACTCGACGGGGGGTTGGGGGGATCAGCCCCAGCATTTT

size: NA
J: TRBJ2-1
D: TRBD2
V: TRBV10-3
CDR3: CAISSGSSYNEQFF
DNA: TGTGCCATCAGTAGCGGGAGCTCCTACAATGAGCAGTTCTTC